The present T cell receptor (beta chain) was sequenced within a study of CD8 T cells in Susac syndrome. The RNA, about 0.45 to 1 ug, was put through reverse transcription using random hexamers. TCRdb reprocessed the immunoSEQ multiplex PCR reads via MiXCR and lists one record per CDR3 protein. The table records 330,000 or so distinct CDR3 sequences, approximately 89% of them present only once. Sequenced sample: CD8+ T cells from PBMCs. This clonotype was obtained from a human donor with multiple sclerosis.

The CDR3 is CASSLFPAPYEQYF. The CDR3 coding sequence is TGTGCCAGCAGCTTGTTCCCGGCCCCCTACGAGCAGTACTTC. The rearrangement links TRBV7-9 to TRBJ2-7; no clear D. This CDR3 region has 14 residues. The V end was cut by 3 bases, the J end by 2 bases, with 11 bases between. Germline CDR1 reads SEHNR; CDR2 reads FQNEAQ (reference sequence).